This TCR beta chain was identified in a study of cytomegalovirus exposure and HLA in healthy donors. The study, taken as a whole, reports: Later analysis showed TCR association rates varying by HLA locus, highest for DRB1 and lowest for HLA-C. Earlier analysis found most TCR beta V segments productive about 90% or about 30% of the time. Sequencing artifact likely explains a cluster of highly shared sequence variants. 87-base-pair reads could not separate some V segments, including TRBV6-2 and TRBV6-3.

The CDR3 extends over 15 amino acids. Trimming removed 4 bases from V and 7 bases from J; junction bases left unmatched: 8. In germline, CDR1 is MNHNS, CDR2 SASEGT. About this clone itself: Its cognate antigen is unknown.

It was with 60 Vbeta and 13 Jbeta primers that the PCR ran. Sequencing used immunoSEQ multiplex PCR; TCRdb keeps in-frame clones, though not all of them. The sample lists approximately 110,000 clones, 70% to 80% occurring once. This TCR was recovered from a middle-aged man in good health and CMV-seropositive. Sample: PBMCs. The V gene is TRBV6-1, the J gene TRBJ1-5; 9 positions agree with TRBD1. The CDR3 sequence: CASSGMGQGFQPQHF. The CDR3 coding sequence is TGTGCCAGCAGTGGTATGGGACAGGGTTTCCAGCCCCAGCATTTT.